These 20 T cell receptor beta chains originate from one sample sequenced in a study of T cells of healthy individuals. TCRdb used MiXCR to reprocess the 5' RACE reads, holding one entry per CDR3 protein. The repertoire holds under 70,000 distinct CDR3 sequences, over 12% seen once, with roughly a sixth in the top ten. These receptors all stem from a human donor in good health.

The chain links TRBV6-2 or TRBV6-3 to TRBJ2-3, with D tentatively TRBD2 (6 bases). The length of the CDR3 is 14 residues. The V and J ends lost 4 bases and 3 bases respectively, with 11 bases between them. Germline V gene lookup returns CDR1 MNHEY and CDR2 SVGEGT. For the CDR3, the DNA is TGTGCCAGCAGTTCACCGGGGGAAACAGATACGCAGTATTTT. It specifies CASSSPGETDTQYF.

This clonotype has ten or more counts. The chain employs TRBV30 and TRBJ2-7; D not resolved. This CDR3 comprises 18 residues. CDR1 and CDR2 (germline): GTSNPN, SVGIG (reference sequence). Trimming shortened V by 3 bases and J by 0 bases, and 24 bases separated the two germline ends. The DNA of the CDR3 is TGTGCCTGGAGCCGTGGACCGTCGATGGTTGGTAGCTCCTACGAGCAGTACTTC. Residues: CAWSRGPSMVGSSYEQYF. Complete variable domain (other parts from reference TRBV30 and TRBJ2-7): SQTIHQWPATLVQPVGSPLSLECTVEGTSNPNLYWYRQAAGRGLQLLFYSVGIGQISSEVPQNLSASRPQDRQFILSSKKLLLSDSGFYLCAWSRGPSMVGSSYEQYFGPGTRLTVT.

This clonotype was detected only a few times. The chain recombines TRBV5-5 with TRBJ2-7; possible D gene TRBD2, 6 bases. Germline assignment: CDR1 SGHKS and CDR2 YYEKEE (reference sequence). With 2 bases removed from V and 5 bases from J, the gap between germline ends came to 14 bases. There are 14 residues in the CDR3. CDR3 residues: CASSFVNAGNEQYF. CDR3 sequence (DNA): TGTGCCAGCAGCTTTGTCAATGCGGGGAACGAGCAGTACTTC.

The chain employs TRBV10-3 and TRBJ2-7; TRBD1 aligns across 9 bases. The CDR3 contains 14 residues. The germline CDR1 and CDR2 sequences are ENHRY and SYGVKD. After removal of 10 bases from V and 5 bases from J, the junction contained 12 bases not matched to a gene. The CDR3 DNA is TGTGCCACATTTAGAGCACAGGGGGCAAACGAGCAGTACTTC. It codes for CATFRAQGANEQYF.

The chain employs TRBV5-5 and TRBJ1-1, with a tentative D call TRBD1 (5 bases). Germline V lookup: CDR1 SGHKS, CDR2 YYEKEE (reference sequence). CDR3 length: 16 amino acids. V was trimmed by 2 bases and J by 0 bases, leaving 14 bases between them. CDR3 amino acids: CASSLRGSGLNTEAFF. In nucleotides, the CDR3 is TGTGCCAGCAGCTTAAGGGGTTCGGGACTGAACACTGAAGCTTTCTTT.

This clonotype was seen only a few times. The rearrangement joins TRBV7-2 to TRBJ2-5, with 10 bases aligning to TRBD2. Germline CDR1 reads SGHTA; CDR2 reads FQGNSA. V gave up 8 bases and J gave up 5 bases; unmatched junction bases: 11. This CDR3 is built from 15 residues. The CDR3 DNA sequence: TGTGCCAGCTCAGAGGCTAGCGGGGGTTGGGAGACCCAGTACTTC. Encoded protein: CASSEASGGWETQYF.

This clonotype was seen ten or more times. The chain is built from TRBV28 and TRBJ2-5, with D unresolved. V was pared by 3 bases and J by 0 bases, with 8 bases between. The CDR3 is 14 amino acids. CDR1 and CDR2 (germline): MDHEN, SYDVKM. CDR3 in DNA: TGTGCCAGCAGTTTCTTAGGGAACCAAGAGACCCAGTACTTC. It encodes CASSFLGNQETQYF.

Ten or more counts support this clonotype. The chain couples TRBV13 to TRBJ2-2; D is perhaps TRBD1 or TRBD2 (5 bases each). This CDR3 has 16 residues. V dropped 6 bases and J dropped 2 bases, with 16 bases sitting between them. The V gene's germline CDR1 is PRHDT and CDR2 FYEKMQ (reference sequence). The CDR3, as DNA: TGTGCCAGCAGTCGCCGGGACGTAGGCAACACCGGGGAGCTGTTTTTT. This encodes CASSRRDVGNTGELFF.

This clonotype was recorded many times. The chain couples TRBV14 to TRBJ1-2; D is unclear. Trimming cost V 4 bases and J 1 base, with 10 bases left between them. The CDR3 sequence is 14 residues long. Looked up from germline, CDR1 is SGHDN and CDR2 is FVKESK. DNA of the CDR3: TGTGCCAGCAGCCCCATCGAGGTTAACTATGGCTACACCTTC. It yields the protein CASSPIEVNYGYTF.

This clonotype came up many times. The chain uses TRBV6-2 or TRBV6-3 and TRBJ2-3; 7 bases match TRBD2. The CDR3 consists of 14 residues. With V trimmed by 6 bases and J by 1 base, 4 bases remained unmatched. Germline-derived CDR1 and CDR2 are MNHEY and SVGEGT. The CDR3 loop reads CASRQRGGTDTQYF. CDR3 coding DNA: TGTGCCAGCAGGCAACGGGGGGGCACAGATACGCAGTATTTT.

This clonotype appeared a few times. This rearrangement joins TRBV27 to TRBJ2-3, with D perhaps matching TRBD1 (6 bases). Germline-derived CDR1 and CDR2 are MNHEY and SMNVEV (reference sequence). Trimming removed 6 bases from V and 5 bases from J, with 21 bases in between. The CDR3 has 16 residues. CDR3 amino acids: CASSLDRPGVIDTQYF. The DNA of the CDR3 is TGTGCCAGCAGCCTTGATCGGCCAGGGGTGATAGATACGCAGTATTTT.

Ten or more counts support this clonotype. V is TRBV29-1 and J is TRBJ2-5; D perhaps matches TRBD2 (6 bases). CDR3 length: 11 residues. With 8 bases removed from V and 4 bases from J, the gap between germline ends came to 11 bases. Germline V gene lookup returns CDR1 SQVTM and CDR2 ANQGSEA. CDR3 amino acids: CSLTAGETQYF. The CDR3 DNA sequence: TGCAGCCTGACAGCGGGAGAGACCCAGTACTTC.

This clonotype was counted a few times. The V gene is TRBV5-1, the J gene TRBJ2-5, with 9 nucleotides matching TRBD1. The CDR3 runs to 17 residues. J was trimmed by 5 bases and V by 0 bases; bases with no gene match: 11. Germline V gene lookup returns CDR1 SGHRS and CDR2 YFSETQ. CDR3 bases: TGCGCCAGCAGCTTGGGGGGCCAACAGGGGGCGTGGGAGACCCAGTACTTC. It is translated as CASSLGGQQGAWETQYF.

V and J are TRBV5-1 and TRBJ2-1; TRBD2 matches at 7 bases. Per the germline V gene, CDR1 is SGHRS and CDR2 is YFSETQ. The CDR3 covers 16 residues. Trimming took 4 bases from V and 3 from J; bases not matched to a gene: 10. CDR3 DNA: TGCGCCAGCAGCCAGGAGCGGGGACTGATCTACAATGAGCAGTTCTTC. Translated: CASSQERGLIYNEQFF.

The rearrangement joins TRBV13 to TRBJ2-3; possibly TRBD1 for D (5 bases). CDR3 length equals 14 residues. Deletions cut 5 bases from V and 0 bases from J, with 9 bases between. Germline CDR1 and CDR2: PRHDT and FYEKMQ (reference sequence). The CDR3 nucleotides are TGTGCCAGCAGCACTGACAGAAGCACAGATACGCAGTATTTT. Protein sequence: CASSTDRSTDTQYF.

This clonotype was counted once. This chain joins TRBV4-3 and TRBJ2-7; no clear D gene. V was shortened by 0 bases and J by 2 bases, with 11 bases between the two germline ends. The CDR3 extends over 15 amino acids. The V gene's germline CDR1 is LGHNA and CDR2 YSLEER. CDR3 sequence (DNA): TGCGCCAGCAGCCAAGATATAAGCGCGACCTACGAGCAGTACTTC. Protein sequence: CASSQDISATYEQYF.

Ten or more counts support this clonotype. V gene TRBV13 combines with J gene TRBJ2-5, with unresolved D. Germline CDR1 reads PRHDT; CDR2 reads FYEKMQ (reference sequence). This CDR3 spans 11 amino acids. The V end was cut by 8 bases, the J end by 2 bases, with 6 bases between. The CDR3 protein is CASGPQETQYF. CDR3 DNA: TGTGCCAGCGGCCCTCAAGAGACCCAGTACTTC.

This clonotype has only a few counts. The genes are TRBV4-1 and TRBJ2-3, with D possibly being TRBD2 (7 bases). Trimming cost V 4 bases and J 4 bases, with 18 bases left between them. Germline V gene lookup returns CDR1 MGHRA and CDR2 YSYEKL. CDR3 length: 16 residues. In DNA, the CDR3 is TGCGCCAGCAGCCGCTGGGGGGGGCCCGCCCCAGATACGCAGTATTTT. Its translation is CASSRWGGPAPDTQYF.

CDR3 sequence (DNA): TGTGCCAGCAGCCCGGGACAATACAATGAGCAGTTCTTC. It codes for CASSPGQYNEQFF. The V gene is TRBV5-4, the J gene TRBJ2-1; D may be TRBD1 (6 bases). Trimming cost V 4 bases and J 4 bases, with 9 bases left between them. In germline, CDR1 is SGHNT, CDR2 YYREEE (reference sequence). The CDR3 is 13 residues long.

Many counts were recorded for this clonotype. The chain has TRBV4-3 and TRBJ1-3, with D unclear. The CDR3 spans 19 residues. V dropped 0 bases and J dropped 0 bases, with 18 bases sitting between them. Germline V gene lookup returns CDR1 LGHNA and CDR2 YSLEER. The CDR3: CASSQDNGQSTSSGNTIYF. The CDR3 nucleotides read TGCGCCAGCAGCCAAGATAATGGCCAGAGCACGAGCTCTGGAAACACCATATATTTT.